This TCR beta chain comes out of a study of identical twins. One entry per CDR3 protein, called by TCRdb with MiXCR from the 5' RACE reads. The repertoire includes fewer than 900,000 distinct CDR3 sequences, over 15% of them detected once, and 13% sits in the top ten. Germline V gene sequence: CDR1 MNHNS, CDR2 SASEGT. CDR3 length: 14 residues. The J segment lost 10 bases and the V segment lost 5 bases, leaving 10 bases of the junction unmatched. Study-wide findings and caveats: Within monozygotic twins, out-of-frame TCR alpha sharing was underestimated by the models.

A few counts support this clonotype. Its antigen is as yet unknown. This sample also belongs to another study, concerning T cells expressing NK-cell markers. This second study notes: A range of roughly 1.0-8% of CD8+ T cells consisted of dominant NKG2C+ clonotypes in about six donors. What remained unclear was the HCMV specificity of expanded NKG2C+ T cell clones.

The sample was PBMCs. This clonotype originated in a woman aged 18-30 years in good health. The V gene is TRBV6-1, the J gene TRBJ2-1; TRBD2 aligns across 8 bases. The CDR3 DNA is TGTGCCAGCAGTCGAAGCGGGAGAGCGGTGGAGCAGTTCTTC. Amino acid sequence: CASSRSGRAVEQFF.